This T cell receptor (beta chain) emerged from a study of T cell responses to AZD1222 COVID-19 vaccine. Study observations and caveats: Spike as a whole was targeted by vaccine-associated CD4 TCRs, dominant at 160-218 and 743-854. A reported finding is that nearly half of spike-specific TCRs target unmutated variant regions. Researchers took repertoire samples only after the peak T cell response had come.

Trimming stripped 0 bases from V and 6 bases from J, with 13 bases between. The germline gives CDR1 SGDLS, CDR2 YYNGEE. This CDR3 spans 15 amino acids. The assay was immunoSEQ multiplex PCR, and TCRdb's table has in-frame clones only and misses some. Of around 150,000 clones in the sample, roughly 88% are singletons; the top ten hold more than 1.5%. A remark on this clone: Its antigen is unknown.

This rearrangement joins TRBV9 to TRBJ2-1; no firm D call. This TCR came from an adult who received the AZD1222 COVID-19 vaccine. This sample comprised peripheral blood, obtained 28 days after the second AZD1222 dose. The CDR3 loop is CASSVDGLKVNEQFF. The CDR3 coding sequence is TGTGCCAGCAGCGTAGACGGTCTAAAAGTCAATGAGCAGTTCTTC. Filled out from reference TRBV9 and TRBJ2-1, the complete variable domain reads DSGVTQTPKHLITATGQRVTLRCSPRSGDLSVYWYQQSLDQGLQFLIQYYNGEERAKGNILERFSAQQFPDLHSELNLSSLELGDSALYFCASSVDGLKVNEQFFGPGTRLTVL.